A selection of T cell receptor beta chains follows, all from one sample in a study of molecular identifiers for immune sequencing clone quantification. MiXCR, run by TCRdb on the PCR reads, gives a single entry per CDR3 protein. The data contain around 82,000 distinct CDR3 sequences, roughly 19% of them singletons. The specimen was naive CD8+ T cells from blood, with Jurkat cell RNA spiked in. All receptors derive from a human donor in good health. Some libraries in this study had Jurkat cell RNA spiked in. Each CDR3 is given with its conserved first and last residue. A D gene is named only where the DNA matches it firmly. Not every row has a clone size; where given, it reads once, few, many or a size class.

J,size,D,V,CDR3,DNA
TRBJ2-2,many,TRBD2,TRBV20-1,CSARETSGGAYGELFF,TGCAGTGCTAGAGAGACTAGCGGGGGGGCGTATGGGGAGCTGTTTTTT
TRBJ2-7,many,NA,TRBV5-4,CASSLGHEQYF,TGTGCCAGCAGCTTGGGCCACGAGCAGTACTTC
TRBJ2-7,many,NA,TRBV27,CASSPNPSYEQYF,TGTGCCAGCAGCCCAAACCCCTCCTACGAGCAGTACTTC
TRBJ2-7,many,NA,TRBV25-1,CASRPRTGSSYEQYF,TGTGCCAGCAGGCCTCGGACGGGGAGCTCCTACGAGCAGTACTTC
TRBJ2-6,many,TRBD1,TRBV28,CASSSRTGLVPSPGANVLTF,TGTGCCAGCAGTTCCAGGACAGGGTTAGTGCCATCACCTGGGGCCAACGTCCTGACTTTC
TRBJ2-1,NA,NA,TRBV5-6,CASSLAAFGEQFF,TGTGCCAGCAGCTTGGCGGCCTTTGGTGAGCAGTTCTTC
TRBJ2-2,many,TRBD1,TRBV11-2,CASSDSRDRGFTGELFF,TGTGCCAGCAGCGACTCCCGGGACAGGGGGTTCACCGGGGAGCTGTTTTTT
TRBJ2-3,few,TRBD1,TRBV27,CASSLPPGQGSDTQYF,TGTGCCAGCAGTTTACCCCCCGGACAGGGTTCAGATACGCAGTATTTT
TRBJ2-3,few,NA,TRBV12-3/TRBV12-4,CTSSSPIDGTSTDTQYF,TGTACCAGCAGTTCACCCATTGACGGTACTAGCACAGATACGCAGTATTTT
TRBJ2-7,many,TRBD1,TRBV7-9,CASSLPSYGGTGGYEQYF,TGTGCCAGCAGCTTACCGAGTTATGGCGGGACAGGGGGCTACGAGCAGTACTTC
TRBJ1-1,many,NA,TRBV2,CASITYLNTPNTEAFF,TGTGCCAGCATAACCTACCTGAATACACCGAACACTGAAGCTTTCTTT
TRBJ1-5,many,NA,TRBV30,CAWSVLPHQPQHF,TGTGCCTGGAGTGTCCTACCACATCAGCCCCAGCATTTT
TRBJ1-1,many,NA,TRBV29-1,CSVEGGTAFF,TGCAGCGTTGAAGGAGGGACAGCTTTCTTT
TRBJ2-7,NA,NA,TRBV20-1,CSARWDLNYEQYF,TGCAGTGCTAGATGGGACCTAAATTACGAGCAGTACTTC
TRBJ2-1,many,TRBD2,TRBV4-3,CASSSLEGGSRDNEQFF,TGCGCCAGCAGCTCCCTCGAAGGCGGGAGCAGGGACAATGAGCAGTTCTTC
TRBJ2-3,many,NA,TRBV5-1,CASSLDSGSTDTQYF,TGCGCCAGCAGCTTGGACAGCGGTAGCACAGATACGCAGTATTTT
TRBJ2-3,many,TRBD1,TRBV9,CASSEGTGGTDTQYF,TGTGCCAGCAGCGAAGGGACAGGGGGCACAGATACGCAGTATTTT
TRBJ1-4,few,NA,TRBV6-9,CASTIRVWDEKLFF,TGTGCCAGCACCATAAGGGTTTGGGATGAAAAACTGTTTTTT
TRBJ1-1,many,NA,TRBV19,CASNIQAPMNTEAFF,TGTGCCAGTAACATTCAGGCGCCCATGAACACTGAAGCTTTCTTT
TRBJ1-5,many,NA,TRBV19,CASTQDGNQPQHF,TGTGCCAGTACTCAGGACGGTAATCAGCCCCAGCATTTT
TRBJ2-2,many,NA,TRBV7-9,CASSGLFGGELFF,TGTGCCAGCAGCGGCCTCTTCGGCGGGGAGCTGTTTTTT
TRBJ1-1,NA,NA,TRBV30,CAWSVLGYEAFF,TGTGCCTGGAGTGTACTGGGGTATGAAGCTTTCTTT
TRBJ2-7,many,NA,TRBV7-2,CASSLAQGVNEQYF,TGTGCCAGCAGCTTAGCACAGGGTGTCAACGAGCAGTACTTC
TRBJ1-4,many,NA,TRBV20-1,CSARGGGQTHPTNEKLFF,TGCAGTGCTAGAGGGGGCGGACAGACTCACCCAACTAATGAAAAACTGTTTTTT
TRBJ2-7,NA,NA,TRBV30,CARSVVYEQYF,TGTGCCCGGAGTGTGGTCTACGAGCAGTACTTC
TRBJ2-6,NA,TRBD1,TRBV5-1,CASSPDRGPAGANVLTF,TGCGCCAGCAGCCCGGACAGGGGGCCCGCTGGGGCCAACGTCCTGACTTTC
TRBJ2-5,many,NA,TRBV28,CASSAQETQYF,TGTGCCAGCAGTGCACAAGAGACCCAGTACTTC
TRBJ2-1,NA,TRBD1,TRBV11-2,CASSPTGGFYNEQFF,TGTGCCAGCAGCCCGACAGGGGGCTTCTACAATGAGCAGTTCTTC
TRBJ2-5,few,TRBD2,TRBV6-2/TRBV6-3,CASSRGLAGGPQETQYF,TGTGCCAGCAGCCGGGGGCTAGCGGGGGGCCCCCAAGAGACCCAGTACTTC
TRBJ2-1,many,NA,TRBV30,CAWEPYRPGYNEQFF,TGTGCCTGGGAACCCTATCGGCCGGGCTACAATGAGCAGTTCTTC
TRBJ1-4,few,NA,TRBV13,CASSTRYRALQEKLFF,TGTGCCAGCAGCACTCGGTACAGGGCACTTCAGGAAAAACTGTTTTTT
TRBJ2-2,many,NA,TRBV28,CASSSRSLYTGELFF,TGTGCCAGCAGTTCGCGCTCCCTATACACCGGGGAGCTGTTTTTT
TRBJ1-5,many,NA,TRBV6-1,CASSESRFSNQPQHF,TGTGCCAGCAGTGAAAGCAGATTTAGCAATCAGCCCCAGCATTTT
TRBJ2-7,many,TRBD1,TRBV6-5,CASSQSGTAYEQYF,TGTGCCAGCAGTCAGTCCGGGACAGCCTACGAGCAGTACTTC
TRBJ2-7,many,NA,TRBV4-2,CASSQDGSYEQYF,TGCGCCAGCAGCCAAGATGGCTCCTACGAGCAGTACTTC
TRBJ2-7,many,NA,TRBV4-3,CASSQVTGGNYEQYF,TGCGCCAGCAGCCAGGTGACCGGGGGAAATTACGAGCAGTACTTC
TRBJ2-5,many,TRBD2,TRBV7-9,CASSLLAGAVETQYF,TGTGCCAGCAGCTTACTAGCGGGAGCGGTAGAGACCCAGTACTTC
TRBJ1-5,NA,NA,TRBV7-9,CVSSLAQGNQPQHF,TGTGTCAGCAGCTTAGCCCAGGGCAATCAGCCCCAGCATTTT
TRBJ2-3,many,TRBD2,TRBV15,CATSRTLADTDTQYF,TGTGCCACCAGCAGAACTCTAGCGGACACAGATACGCAGTATTTT